This TCR beta chain was identified in a study of CXCR3-negative and CXCR3-positive naive CD8 T cells. Study-level points and caveats: Naive cells that were CXCR3-negative or CXCR3-positive used TRBV-TRBJ genes alike, while memory cells diverged. A higher hydrophobicity marked the TRB CDR3s of CXCR3-positive naive cells versus CXCR3-negative naive cells. Expression of CXCR3 was partially reduced after cryopreservation, and fresh PBMCs were used in most assays.

About this clonotype itself: Its specificity is not known.

Naive CD8+ T cells were CD45RO-CCR7+CD27+CD95-. UMI labels and 5' RACE were used to prepare the TRB cDNA libraries. TCRdb re-called the 5' RACE reads and gives one entry per CDR3 protein, without DNA. This sample's table has around 160,000 distinct CDR3 sequences. The CDR3 consists of 14 residues. CDR1 is LNHNV, CDR2 YYDKDF, per germline (reference sequence). The source material was naive CXCR3+ CD8+ T cells from blood. As for subset: CD45RO-CCR7+CD27+CD95- naive CD8+ T cells expressing CXCR3 (TNR3+). The J gene is TRBJ2-7, the V gene TRBV15; without DNA, the TCRdb call of TRBD1 cannot be checked. The receptor was isolated from a human donor in good health. Some clones in this sample may be carry-over from other donors' samples. CDR3 region: CATSREGLQDEQYF.